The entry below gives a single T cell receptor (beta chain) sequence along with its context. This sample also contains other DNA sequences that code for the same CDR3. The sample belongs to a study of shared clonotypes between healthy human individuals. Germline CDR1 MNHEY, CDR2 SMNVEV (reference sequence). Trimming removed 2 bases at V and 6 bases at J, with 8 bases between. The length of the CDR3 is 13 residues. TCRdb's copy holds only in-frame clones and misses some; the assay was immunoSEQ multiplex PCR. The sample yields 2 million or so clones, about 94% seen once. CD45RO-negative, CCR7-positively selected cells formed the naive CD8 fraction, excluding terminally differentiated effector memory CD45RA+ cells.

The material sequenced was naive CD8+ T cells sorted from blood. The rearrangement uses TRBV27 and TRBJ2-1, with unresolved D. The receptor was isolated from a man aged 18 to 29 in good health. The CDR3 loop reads CASSLGLTNEQFF. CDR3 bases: TGTGCCAGCAGTTTAGGCCTAACCAATGAGCAGTTCTTC.